A selection of T cell receptor beta chains follows, all from one sample in a study of T-cell memory formation after mild COVID-19. TCRdb analysed the 5' RACE reads with MiXCR anew, one entry per CDR3 protein. The sample includes 450,000 or so distinct CDR3 sequences, over 15% of them seen just once. The source material was PBMCs or a T cell subset sorted from them (not recorded which). All receptors come from an adult woman who had mild COVID-19 (a few samples of this study predate the infection). Cell type and time point are not known. The CDR3 runs from the conserved cysteine through the conserved F or W. Each record gives: clone size, J gene, V gene, D gene, CDR3 DNA, CDR3 protein. A D gene is named only where the DNA matches it firmly. Clone size appears in some rows only: once, few, many, or a class for an expanded clone.

size: .; J: TRBJ1-4; V: TRBV5-1; D: .; DNA: TGCGCCAGCAGCTGGAAGGGGATCCTGAACGAAAAACTGTTTTTT; CDR3: CASSWKGILNEKLFF
size: few; J: TRBJ2-1; V: TRBV4-3; D: .; DNA: TGCGCCAGCAGCCAAGAGGGCGGACCCCCCAGGAATGAGCAGTTCTTC; CDR3: CASSQEGGPPRNEQFF
size: .; J: TRBJ2-1; V: TRBV5-1; D: TRBD2; DNA: TGCGCCAGCAGCTCACGACTAGCGGGGGGTTTGGGGGAGCAGTTCTTC; CDR3: CASSSRLAGGLGEQFF
size: many; J: TRBJ1-5; V: TRBV5-1; D: .; DNA: TGCGCCAGCAGCTTGGGAGGAGGGACCAATCAGCCCCAGCATTTT; CDR3: CASSLGGGTNQPQHF
size: .; J: TRBJ1-6; V: TRBV6-2/TRBV6-3; D: TRBD1; DNA: TGTGCCAGCGGACGGGGACAGTATAATTCACCCCTCCACTTT; CDR3: CASGRGQYNSPLHF
size: .; J: TRBJ1-5; V: TRBV18; D: .; DNA: TGTGCCAGCTCACCGACTAGTAATCAGCCCCAGCATTTT; CDR3: CASSPTSNQPQHF
size: .; J: TRBJ1-4; V: TRBV5-1; D: .; DNA: TGCGCCAGCAGCCCGGACAGTACTAATGAAAAACTGTTTTTT; CDR3: CASSPDSTNEKLFF
size: few; J: TRBJ2-7; V: TRBV4-2; D: TRBD2; DNA: TGTGCCAGCAGCCCGTCCGGGACTAGTGACTACGAGCAGTACTTC; CDR3: CASSPSGTSDYEQYF
size: .; J: TRBJ2-7; V: TRBV6-6; D: .; DNA: TGTGCCAGCAGTTACTCTACTTCGGGAGTCTCCCACGAGCAGTACTTC; CDR3: CASSYSTSGVSHEQYF
size: few; J: TRBJ2-1; V: TRBV14; D: TRBD2; DNA: TGTGCCAGCAGCTTCGGGAGGTACAATGAGCAGTTCTTC; CDR3: CASSFGRYNEQFF
size: many; J: TRBJ2-1; V: TRBV5-1; D: TRBD2; DNA: TGCGCCAGCAGCTTGGCTAGCGGGAACTACAATGAGCAGTTCTTC; CDR3: CASSLASGNYNEQFF
size: .; J: TRBJ1-2; V: TRBV5-1; D: .; DNA: TGCGCCAGCAGCTTGCGGGTTAACTATGGCTACACCTTC; CDR3: CASSLRVNYGYTF
size: many; J: TRBJ2-3; V: TRBV7-2; D: .; DNA: TGTGCCAGCGAGCCCGGGCCGAGCACAGATACGCAGTATTTT; CDR3: CASEPGPSTDTQYF
size: .; J: TRBJ2-2; V: TRBV5-1; D: TRBD1; DNA: TGCGCCAGCAGCTTGTGGGACAGGCCAAGCACCGGGGAGCTGTTTTTT; CDR3: CASSLWDRPSTGELFF
size: .; J: TRBJ1-2; V: TRBV6-5; D: .; DNA: TGTGCCAGCAGGGGAATCGATGGGGGCAATGGCTACACCTTC; CDR3: CASRGIDGGNGYTF
size: many; J: TRBJ2-3; V: TRBV12-3/TRBV12-4; D: .; DNA: TGTGCCAGCAGTCCCCGGGGGGCCGGCGCGGTGTGGGTACAGTATTTT; CDR3: CASSPRGAGAVWVQYF
size: many; J: TRBJ2-1; V: TRBV7-2; D: .; DNA: TGTGCCAGCAGCCGCCGAAATGAGCAGTTCTTC; CDR3: CASSRRNEQFF
size: .; J: TRBJ2-5; V: TRBV24-1; D: TRBD1; DNA: TGTGCCACCAGTGATTTCGGCAGGGGGTCTAGGACCCAGTACTTC; CDR3: CATSDFGRGSRTQYF
size: few; J: TRBJ2-7; V: TRBV11-3; D: .; DNA: TGTGCCAGCAGATCAGGCTGGGCCTACGAGCAGTACTTC; CDR3: CASRSGWAYEQYF
size: .; J: TRBJ2-1; V: TRBV19; D: .; DNA: TGTGCCAGCGTAGCAGGATTGAGGAATGAGCAGTTCTTC; CDR3: CASVAGLRNEQFF
size: few; J: TRBJ1-4; V: TRBV14; D: .; DNA: TGTGCCAGCAGCCTAGGTTTGACCCAAAAACTGTTTTTT; CDR3: CASSLGLTQKLFF
size: .; J: TRBJ2-7; V: TRBV5-1; D: TRBD1; DNA: TGCGCCAGCCGCGTGACAGGGAATGTGGGCGAGCAGTACTTC; CDR3: CASRVTGNVGEQYF
size: .; J: TRBJ1-2; V: TRBV15; D: .; DNA: TGTGCCACCAGCAGAGGAAACCTCAGGAATAACTATGGCTACACCTTC; CDR3: CATSRGNLRNNYGYTF
size: few; J: TRBJ1-1; V: TRBV5-1; D: .; DNA: TGCGCCAGCAGCTCAATCACGGTGAACACTGAAGCTTTCTTT; CDR3: CASSSITVNTEAFF
size: few; J: TRBJ2-3; V: TRBV28; D: .; DNA: TGTGCCAGCAGTCCAGGTAGCGGTCGCACAGATACGCAGTATTTT; CDR3: CASSPGSGRTDTQYF
size: few; J: TRBJ1-5; V: TRBV7-2; D: .; DNA: TGTGCCAGCAGCTTAGCTCAAGCAGGCGGCCAGCCCCAGCATTTT; CDR3: CASSLAQAGGQPQHF
size: few; J: TRBJ2-5; V: TRBV12-3/TRBV12-4; D: TRBD2; DNA: TGTGCCAGCAGTTCACGAGCGGGAGGAGAGACCCAGTACTTC; CDR3: CASSSRAGGETQYF
size: few; J: TRBJ2-2; V: TRBV5-1; D: .; DNA: TGCGCCAGCACCCTTGGAGACAATGTTGGCGGGGAGCTGTTTTTT; CDR3: CASTLGDNVGGELFF
size: .; J: TRBJ2-3; V: TRBV6-5; D: .; DNA: TGTGCCAGCAGTACCGGGCGACCTACCACAGATACGCAGTATTTT; CDR3: CASSTGRPTTDTQYF
size: few; J: TRBJ2-2; V: TRBV11-3; D: .; DNA: TGTGCCAGCAGCTTCCAAAGCCTCGCCGGGGAGCTGTTTTTT; CDR3: CASSFQSLAGELFF
size: .; J: TRBJ2-7; V: TRBV7-9; D: .; DNA: TGTGCCAGCAGCGGACAACAGGATTGGGTATACGAGCAGTACTTC; CDR3: CASSGQQDWVYEQYF
size: .; J: TRBJ2-7; V: TRBV14; D: .; DNA: TGTGCCACCCAGGAGGATGGCTCCTACGAGCAGTACTTC; CDR3: CATQEDGSYEQYF
size: few; J: TRBJ2-2; V: TRBV5-6; D: .; DNA: TGTGCCAGCAGCTTAAGCGGACGCACCGGGGAGCTGTTTTTT; CDR3: CASSLSGRTGELFF
size: .; J: TRBJ2-7; V: TRBV5-6; D: .; DNA: TGTGCCAGCAGTTTGGGTGGGGACAACTCCTACGAGCAGTACTTC; CDR3: CASSLGGDNSYEQYF
size: .; J: TRBJ2-1; V: TRBV7-2; D: TRBD2; DNA: TGTGCCAGCACACCAAATGCGGGGGGCGATGAGCAGTTCTTC; CDR3: CASTPNAGGDEQFF
size: .; J: TRBJ2-1; V: TRBV30; D: TRBD1; DNA: TGTGCCTGGAGCCGACTCACGACAGGGGCTGGGGATGAGCAGTTCTTC; CDR3: CAWSRLTTGAGDEQFF
size: .; J: TRBJ1-2; V: TRBV30; D: .; DNA: TGTGCCTGGAGTGGTTGGAGCGACGGCTATGGCTACACCTTC; CDR3: CAWSGWSDGYGYTF